Sequencing of this TCR beta chain was carried out in a study of T cells in Graves' hyperthyroidism and ophthalmopathy. The CDR3 spans 16 residues. In germline, CDR1 is SGHTA, CDR2 FQGNSA. The ends lost 11 bases at V and 1 base at J; junction bases unmatched: 15. Graves' hyperthyroidism without ophthalmopathy progression within 18 months was termed stable. Each 10 ml fresh peripheral blood draw supplied the PBMCs. Overall study findings and caveats: Appearing also in blood were most of the thyroid clonotypes expanded above 0.001.

Regions amplified from RNA transcripts were the TCR beta CDR3 regions. The primer set for the first-round RT-PCR of the TCR CDR3 was HTBI. TCRdb reprocessed the multiplex PCR reads with MiXCR, giving one entry per CDR3 protein. The repertoire holds 96,000 or so distinct CDR3 sequences, with roughly 49% as singletons. As concerns this clonotype: What it binds is unknown.

This clonotype was sampled from a woman aged 40 to 50 with Graves' hyperthyroidism. The sequencing sample was made of blood. This chain uses TRBV7-2 with TRBJ1-2, with 8 bases aligning to TRBD1. CDR3 sequence: CAWSLGQGWINYGYTF. CDR3 sequence (DNA): TGTGCCTGGAGCCTAGGACAGGGTTGGATTAACTATGGCTACACCTTC.